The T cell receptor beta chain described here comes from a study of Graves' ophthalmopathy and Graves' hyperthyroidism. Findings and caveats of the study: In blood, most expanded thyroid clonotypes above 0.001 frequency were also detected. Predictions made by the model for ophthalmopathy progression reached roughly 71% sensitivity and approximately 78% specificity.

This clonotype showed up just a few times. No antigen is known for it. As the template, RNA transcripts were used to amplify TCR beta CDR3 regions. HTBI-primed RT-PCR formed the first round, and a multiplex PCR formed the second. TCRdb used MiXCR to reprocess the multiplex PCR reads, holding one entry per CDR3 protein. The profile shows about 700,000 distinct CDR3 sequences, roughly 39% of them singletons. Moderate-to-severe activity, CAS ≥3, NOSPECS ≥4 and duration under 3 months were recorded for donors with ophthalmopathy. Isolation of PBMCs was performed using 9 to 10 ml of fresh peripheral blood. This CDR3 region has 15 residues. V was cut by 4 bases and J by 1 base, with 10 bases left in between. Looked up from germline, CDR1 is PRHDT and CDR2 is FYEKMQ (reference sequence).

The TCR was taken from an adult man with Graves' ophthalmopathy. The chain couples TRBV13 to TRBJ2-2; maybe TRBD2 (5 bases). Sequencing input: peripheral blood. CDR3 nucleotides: TGTGCCAGCAGCTCAATCCGGGAGAACACCGGGGAGCTGTTTTTT. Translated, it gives CASSSIRENTGELFF.